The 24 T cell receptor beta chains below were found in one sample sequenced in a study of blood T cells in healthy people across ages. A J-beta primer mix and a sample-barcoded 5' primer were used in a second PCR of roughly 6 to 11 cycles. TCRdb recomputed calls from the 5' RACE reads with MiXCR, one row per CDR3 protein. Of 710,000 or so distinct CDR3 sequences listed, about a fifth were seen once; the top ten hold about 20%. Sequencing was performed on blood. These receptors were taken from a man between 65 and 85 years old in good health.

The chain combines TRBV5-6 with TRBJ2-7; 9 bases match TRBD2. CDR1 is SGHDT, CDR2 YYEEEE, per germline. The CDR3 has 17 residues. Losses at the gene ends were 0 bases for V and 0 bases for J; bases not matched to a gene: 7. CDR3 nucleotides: TGTGCCAGCAGCTTGGGTCCAGCGGGAGGCCTCTCCTACGAGCAGTACTTC. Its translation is CASSLGPAGGLSYEQYF.

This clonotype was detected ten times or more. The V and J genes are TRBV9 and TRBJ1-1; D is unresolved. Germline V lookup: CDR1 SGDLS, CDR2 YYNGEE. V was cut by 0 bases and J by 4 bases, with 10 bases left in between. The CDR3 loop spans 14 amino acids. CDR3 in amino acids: CASSVVAQSTEAFF. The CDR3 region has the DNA TGTGCCAGCAGCGTAGTTGCTCAGTCCACTGAAGCTTTCTTT.

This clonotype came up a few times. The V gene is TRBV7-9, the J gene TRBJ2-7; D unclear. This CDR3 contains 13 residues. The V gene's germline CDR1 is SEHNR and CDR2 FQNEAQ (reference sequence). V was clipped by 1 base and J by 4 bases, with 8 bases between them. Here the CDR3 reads CASSLGVEYEQYV. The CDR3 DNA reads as TGTGCCAGCAGCTTAGGGGTCGAGTACGAGCAGTACGTC.

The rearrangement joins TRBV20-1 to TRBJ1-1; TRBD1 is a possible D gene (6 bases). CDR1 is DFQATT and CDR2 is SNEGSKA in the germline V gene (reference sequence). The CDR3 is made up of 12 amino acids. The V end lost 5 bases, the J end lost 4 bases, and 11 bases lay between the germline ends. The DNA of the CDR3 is TGCAGTGCTGGGGGGGCTTTCACTGAAGCTTTCTTT. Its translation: CSAGGAFTEAFF.

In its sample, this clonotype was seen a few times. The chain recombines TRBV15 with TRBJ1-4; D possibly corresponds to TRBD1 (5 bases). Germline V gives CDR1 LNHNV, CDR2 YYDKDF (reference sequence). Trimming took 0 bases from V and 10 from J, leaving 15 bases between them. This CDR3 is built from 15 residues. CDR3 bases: TGTGCCACCAGCAGAGAAGGGGCAGCCTCAGTAAAACTGTTTTTT. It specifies CATSREGAASVKLFF. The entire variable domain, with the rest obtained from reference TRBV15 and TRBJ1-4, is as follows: DAMVIQNPRYQVTQFGKPVTLSCSQTLNHNVMYWYQQKSSQAPKLLFHYYDKDFNNEADTPDNFQSRRPNTSFCFLDIRSPGLGDTAMYLCATSREGAASVKLFFGSGTQLSVL.

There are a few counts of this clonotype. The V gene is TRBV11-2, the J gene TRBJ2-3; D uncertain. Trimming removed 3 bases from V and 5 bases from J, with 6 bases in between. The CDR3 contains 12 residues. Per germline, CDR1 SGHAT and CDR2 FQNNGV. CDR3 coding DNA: TGTGCCAGCAGCTTTCAAGGAGATACGCAGTATTTT. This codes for CASSFQGDTQYF.

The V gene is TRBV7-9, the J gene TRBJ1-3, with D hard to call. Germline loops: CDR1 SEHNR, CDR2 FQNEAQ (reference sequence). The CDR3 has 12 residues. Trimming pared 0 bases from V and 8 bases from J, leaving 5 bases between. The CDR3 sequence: CASSLAGYTIYF. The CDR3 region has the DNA TGTGCCAGCAGCTTAGCGGGGTACACCATATATTTT. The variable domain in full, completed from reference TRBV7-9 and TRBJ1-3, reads DTGVSQNPRHKITKRGQNVTFRCDPISEHNRLYWYRQTLGQGPEFLTYFQNEAQLEKSRLLSDRFSAERPKGSFSTLEIQRTEQGDSAMYLCASSLAGYTIYFGEGSWLTVV.

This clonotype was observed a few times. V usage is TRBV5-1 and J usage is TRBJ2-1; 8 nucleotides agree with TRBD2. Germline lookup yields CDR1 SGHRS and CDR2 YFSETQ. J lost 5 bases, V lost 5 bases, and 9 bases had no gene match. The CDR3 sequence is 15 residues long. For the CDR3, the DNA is TGCGCCAGCAGGAAAGTCTCGGGGGGGGACAATGAGCAGTTCTTC. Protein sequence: CASRKVSGGDNEQFF. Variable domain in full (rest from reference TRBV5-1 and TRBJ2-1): KAGVTQTPRYLIKTRGQQVTLSCSPISGHRSVSWYQQTPGQGLQFLFEYFSETQRNKGNFPGRFSGRQFSNSRSEMNVSTLELGDSALYLCASRKVSGGDNEQFFGPGTRLTVL.

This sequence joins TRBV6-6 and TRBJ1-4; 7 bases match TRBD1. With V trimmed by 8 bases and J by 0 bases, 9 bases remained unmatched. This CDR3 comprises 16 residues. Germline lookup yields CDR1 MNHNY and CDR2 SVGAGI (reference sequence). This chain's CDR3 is CASLKGGAATNEKLFF. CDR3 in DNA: TGTGCCAGCCTCAAAGGGGGCGCAGCAACTAATGAAAAACTGTTTTTT.

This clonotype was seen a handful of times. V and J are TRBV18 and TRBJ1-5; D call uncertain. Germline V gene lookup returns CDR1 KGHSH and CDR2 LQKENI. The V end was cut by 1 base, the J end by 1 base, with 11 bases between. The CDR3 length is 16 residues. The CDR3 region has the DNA TGTGCCAGCTCACCACGGGTTCGGGCGAGCAATCAGCCCCAGCATTTT. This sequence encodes CASSPRVRASNQPQHF.

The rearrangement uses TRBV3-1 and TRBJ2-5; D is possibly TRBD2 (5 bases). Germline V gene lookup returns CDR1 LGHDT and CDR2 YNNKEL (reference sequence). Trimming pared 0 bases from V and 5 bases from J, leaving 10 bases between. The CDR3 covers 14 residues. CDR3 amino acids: CASSQDSQRETQYF. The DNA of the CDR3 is TGTGCCAGCAGCCAAGATAGCCAGCGGGAGACCCAGTACTTC.

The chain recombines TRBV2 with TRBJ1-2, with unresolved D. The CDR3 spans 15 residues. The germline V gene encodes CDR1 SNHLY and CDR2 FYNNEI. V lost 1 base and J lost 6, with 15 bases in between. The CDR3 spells CASSEGRRMTHGYTF. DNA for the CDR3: TGTGCCAGCAGTGAAGGGAGGCGGATGACGCATGGCTACACCTTC. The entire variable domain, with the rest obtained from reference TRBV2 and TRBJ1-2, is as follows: EPEVTQTPSHQVTQMGQEVILRCVPISNHLYFYWYRQILGQKVEFLVSFYNNEISEKSEIFDDQFSVERPDGSNFTLKIRSTKLEDSAMYFCASSEGRRMTHGYTFGSGTRLTVV.

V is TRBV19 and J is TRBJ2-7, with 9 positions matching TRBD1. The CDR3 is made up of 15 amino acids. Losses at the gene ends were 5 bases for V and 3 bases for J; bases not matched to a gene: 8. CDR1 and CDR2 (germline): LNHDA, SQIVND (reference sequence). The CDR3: CASSPSTGGNYEQYF. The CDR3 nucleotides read TGTGCCAGTAGTCCATCGACAGGGGGAAACTACGAGCAGTACTTC. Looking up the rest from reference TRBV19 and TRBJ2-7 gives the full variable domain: DGGITQSPKYLFRKEGQNVTLSCEQNLNHDAMYWYRQDPGQGLRLIYYSQIVNDFQKGDIAEGYSVSREKKESFPLTVTSAQKNPTAFYLCASSPSTGGNYEQYFGPGTRLTVT.

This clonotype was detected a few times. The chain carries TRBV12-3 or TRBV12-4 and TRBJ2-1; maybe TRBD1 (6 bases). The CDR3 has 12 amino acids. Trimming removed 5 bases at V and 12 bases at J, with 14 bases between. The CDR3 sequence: CASSNRVRGQFF. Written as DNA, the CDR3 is TGTGCCAGCAGTAACAGGGTTCGGGGGCAGTTCTTC.

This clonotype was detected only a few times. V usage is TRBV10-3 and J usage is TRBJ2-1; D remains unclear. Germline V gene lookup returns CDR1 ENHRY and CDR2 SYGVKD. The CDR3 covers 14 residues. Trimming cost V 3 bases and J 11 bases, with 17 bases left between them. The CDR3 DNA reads TGTGCCATCAGTGACCCAACCTTGGCCTTCCAGCAGTTCTTC. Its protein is CAISDPTLAFQQFF.

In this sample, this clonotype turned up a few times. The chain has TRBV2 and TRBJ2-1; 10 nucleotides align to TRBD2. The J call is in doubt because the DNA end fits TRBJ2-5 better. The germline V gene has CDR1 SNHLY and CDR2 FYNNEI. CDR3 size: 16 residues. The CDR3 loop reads CASRGGGLAYGATQYF. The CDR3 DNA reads TGTGCCAGCAGGGGTGGGGGACTAGCGTACGGGGCGACCCAGTACTTC.

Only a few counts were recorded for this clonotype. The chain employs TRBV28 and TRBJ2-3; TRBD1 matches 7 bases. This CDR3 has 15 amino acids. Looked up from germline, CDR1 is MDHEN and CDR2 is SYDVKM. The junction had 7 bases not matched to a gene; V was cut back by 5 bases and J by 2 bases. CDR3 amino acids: CASSPQGLYTDTQYF. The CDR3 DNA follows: TGTGCCAGCAGTCCACAGGGGCTATACACAGATACGCAGTATTTT. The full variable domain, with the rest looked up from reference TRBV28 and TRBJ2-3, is DVKVTQSSRYLVKRTGEKVFLECVQDMDHENMFWYRQDPGLGLRLIYFSYDVKMKEKGDIPEGYSVSREKKERFSLILESASTNQTSMYLCASSPQGLYTDTQYFGPGTRLTVL.

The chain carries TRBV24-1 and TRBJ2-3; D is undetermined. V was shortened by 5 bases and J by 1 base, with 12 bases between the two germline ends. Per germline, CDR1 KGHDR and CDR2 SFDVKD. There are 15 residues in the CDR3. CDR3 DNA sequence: TGTGCCACCAGTGGGCCCCGGGTCGGCACAGATACGCAGTATTTT. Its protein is CATSGPRVGTDTQYF.

CDR3 sequence reads: CASSLLPLDYNEQFF. Here the CDR3 DNA reads TGCGCCAGCAGCCTCCTCCCCTTGGACTACAATGAGCAGTTCTTC. The V gene is TRBV5-1, the J gene TRBJ2-1; D is uncertain. Trimming removed 4 bases at V and 3 bases at J, with 14 bases between. Germline-derived CDR1 and CDR2 are SGHRS and YFSETQ. The CDR3 spans 15 residues.

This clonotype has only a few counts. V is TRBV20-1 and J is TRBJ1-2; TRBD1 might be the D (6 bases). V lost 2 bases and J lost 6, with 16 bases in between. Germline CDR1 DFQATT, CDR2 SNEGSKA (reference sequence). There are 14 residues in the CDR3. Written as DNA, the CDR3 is TGCAGTGCTAGACCCGGGCAGGGGTTCCATGGCTACACCTTC. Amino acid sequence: CSARPGQGFHGYTF.

CDR3 DNA: TGTGCCAGCAGTCTCGGGCGCGGGACGAAACGCTACGAGCAGTACTTC. It specifies CASSLGRGTKRYEQYF. The V call is TRBV6-6, the J call TRBJ2-7; D possibly corresponds to TRBD2 (6 bases). CDR1 and CDR2 (germline): MNHNY, SVGAGI (reference sequence). With 5 bases removed from V and 3 bases from J, the gap between germline ends came to 20 bases. The CDR3 consists of 16 residues.

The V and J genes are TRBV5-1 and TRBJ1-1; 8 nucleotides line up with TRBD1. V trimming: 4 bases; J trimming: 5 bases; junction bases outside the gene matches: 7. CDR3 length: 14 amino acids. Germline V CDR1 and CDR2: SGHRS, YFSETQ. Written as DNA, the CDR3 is TGCGCCAGCAGCGGGGGGACAGGAGAGACTGAAGCTTTCTTT. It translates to CASSGGTGETEAFF.

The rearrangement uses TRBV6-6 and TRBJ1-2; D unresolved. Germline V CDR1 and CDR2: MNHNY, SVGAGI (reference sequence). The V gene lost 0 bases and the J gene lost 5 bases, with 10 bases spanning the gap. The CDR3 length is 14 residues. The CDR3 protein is CASSYSSREYGYTF. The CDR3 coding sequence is TGTGCCAGCAGTTACTCGAGTCGGGAGTATGGCTACACCTTC.

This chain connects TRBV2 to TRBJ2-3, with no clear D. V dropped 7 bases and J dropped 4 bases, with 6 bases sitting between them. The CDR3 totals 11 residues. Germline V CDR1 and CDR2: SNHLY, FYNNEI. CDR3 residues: CASIQSDTQYF. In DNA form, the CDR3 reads TGTGCCAGCATACAGTCAGATACGCAGTATTTT. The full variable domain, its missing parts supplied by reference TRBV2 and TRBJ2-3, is EPEVTQTPSHQVTQMGQEVILRCVPISNHLYFYWYRQILGQKVEFLVSFYNNEISEKSEIFDDQFSVERPDGSNFTLKIRSTKLEDSAMYFCASIQSDTQYFGPGTRLTVL.